This T cell receptor (beta chain) came from a study of T cells in Graves' hyperthyroidism and ophthalmopathy. Germline V gene data show CDR1 as SGHTA and CDR2 as FQGNSA. CDR3 size: 14 residues. With 2 bases removed from V and 8 bases from J, the gap between germline ends came to 15 bases. There were TCR beta CDR3 regions amplified from RNA transcripts. In the first-round RT-PCR of the TCR CDR3, the HTBI primer set was used. One entry per CDR3 protein, called by TCRdb with MiXCR from the multiplex PCR reads. Among about 400,000 distinct CDR3 sequences listed, about a sixth were seen once. This clonotype was found a few times.

The sample comprised blood. This rearrangement joins TRBV7-2 to TRBJ1-2; D unclear. The TCR originated in a woman between 18 and 29 years old with Graves' hyperthyroidism. The CDR3 spells CASSLSSVVGGYTF. In DNA, the CDR3 is TGTGCCAGCAGCTTATCATCCGTGGTTGGAGGCTACACCTTC.